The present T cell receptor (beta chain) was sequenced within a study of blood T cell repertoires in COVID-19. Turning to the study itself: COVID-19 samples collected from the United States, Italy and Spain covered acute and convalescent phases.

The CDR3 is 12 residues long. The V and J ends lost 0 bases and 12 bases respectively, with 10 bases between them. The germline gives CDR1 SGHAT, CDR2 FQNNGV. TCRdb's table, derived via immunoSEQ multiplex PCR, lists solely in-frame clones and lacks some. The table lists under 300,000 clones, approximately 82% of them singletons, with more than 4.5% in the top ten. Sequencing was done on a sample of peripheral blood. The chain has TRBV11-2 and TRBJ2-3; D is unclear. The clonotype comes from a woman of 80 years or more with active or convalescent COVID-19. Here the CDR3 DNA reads TGTGCCAGCAGCTTAGAACGTAGCCATCAGTATTTT. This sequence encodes CASSLERSHQYF. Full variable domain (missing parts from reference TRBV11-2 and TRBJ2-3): EAGVAQSPRYKIIEKRQSVAFWCNPISGHATLYWYQQILGQGPKLLIQFQNNGVVDDSQLPKDRFSAERLKGVDSTLKIQPAKLEDSAVYLCASSLERSHQYFGPGTRLTVL.